Detailed here is one T cell receptor (beta chain). This CDR3 has 12 amino acids. V dropped 6 bases and J dropped 4 bases, with 9 bases sitting between them. The germline CDR1 and CDR2 sequences are LNHDA and SQIVND (reference sequence). The data originate from a study of Graves' ophthalmopathy and Graves' hyperthyroidism. Beta-chain TCR CDR3 regions were amplified from RNA transcripts. Second-round multiplex PCR came after first-round RT-PCR with HTBI primers. MiXCR was run by TCRdb on the multiplex PCR reads, yielding one entry per CDR3 protein. The table lists a few hundred thousand distinct CDR3 sequences, approximately 15% of them singletons.

Sequenced material: peripheral blood. The chain combines TRBV19 with TRBJ1-1; D ambiguous. The TCR comes from a woman aged 18-29 years with stable Graves' hyperthyroidism. DNA for the CDR3: TGTGCCAGTAGGTCGTCGCCCACTGAAGCTTTCTTT. As protein: CASRSSPTEAFF.